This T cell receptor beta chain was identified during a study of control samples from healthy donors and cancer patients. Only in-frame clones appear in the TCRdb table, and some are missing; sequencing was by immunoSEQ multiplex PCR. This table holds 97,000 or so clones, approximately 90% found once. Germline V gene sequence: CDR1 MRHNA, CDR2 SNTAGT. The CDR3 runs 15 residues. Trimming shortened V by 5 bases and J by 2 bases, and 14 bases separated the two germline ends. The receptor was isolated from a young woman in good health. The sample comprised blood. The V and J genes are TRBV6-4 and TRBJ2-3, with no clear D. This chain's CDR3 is CASSPDPDFTDTQYF. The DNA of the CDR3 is TGTGCCAGCAGTCCCGACCCAGACTTCACAGATACGCAGTATTTT.